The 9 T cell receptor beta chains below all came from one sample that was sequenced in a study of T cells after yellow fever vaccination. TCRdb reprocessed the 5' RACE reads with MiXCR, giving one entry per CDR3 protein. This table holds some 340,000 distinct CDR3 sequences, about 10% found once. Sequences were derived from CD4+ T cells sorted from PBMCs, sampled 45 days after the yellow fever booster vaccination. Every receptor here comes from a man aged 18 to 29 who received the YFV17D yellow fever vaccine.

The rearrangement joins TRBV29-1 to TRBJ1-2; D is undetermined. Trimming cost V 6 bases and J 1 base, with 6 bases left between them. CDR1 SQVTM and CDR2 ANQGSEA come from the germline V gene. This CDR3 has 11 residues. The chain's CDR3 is CSVRYNYGYTF. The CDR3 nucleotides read TGCAGCGTCCGATATAACTATGGCTACACCTTC.

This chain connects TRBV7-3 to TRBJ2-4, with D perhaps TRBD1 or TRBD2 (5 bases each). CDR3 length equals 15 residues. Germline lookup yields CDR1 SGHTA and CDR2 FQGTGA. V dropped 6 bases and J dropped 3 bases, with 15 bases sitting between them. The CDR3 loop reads CASSPAVGGKNIQYF. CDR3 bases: TGTGCCAGCAGTCCGGCCGTTGGGGGCAAAAACATTCAGTACTTC.

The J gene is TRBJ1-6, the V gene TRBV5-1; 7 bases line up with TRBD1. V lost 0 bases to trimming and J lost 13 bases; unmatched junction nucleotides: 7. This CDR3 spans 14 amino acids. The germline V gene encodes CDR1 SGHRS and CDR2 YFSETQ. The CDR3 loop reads CASSLGDSLRPLHF. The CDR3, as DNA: TGCGCCAGCAGCTTGGGGGACAGTTTAAGGCCCCTCCACTTT.

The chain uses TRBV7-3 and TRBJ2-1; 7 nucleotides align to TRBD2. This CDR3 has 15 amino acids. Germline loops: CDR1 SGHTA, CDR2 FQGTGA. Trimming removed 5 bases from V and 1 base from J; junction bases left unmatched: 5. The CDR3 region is CASSPSRGSYNEQFF. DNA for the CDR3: TGTGCCAGCAGCCCGTCGCGGGGGTCCTACAATGAGCAGTTCTTC.

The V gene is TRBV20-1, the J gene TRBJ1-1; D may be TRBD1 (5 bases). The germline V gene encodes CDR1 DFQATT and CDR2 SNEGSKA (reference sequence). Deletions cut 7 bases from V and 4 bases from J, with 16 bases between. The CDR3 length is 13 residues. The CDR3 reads CSVIGGVATEAFF. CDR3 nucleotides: TGCAGTGTTATCGGGGGGGTTGCCACTGAAGCTTTCTTT.

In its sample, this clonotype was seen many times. The CDR3 region is CSVDRTQETQYF. CDR3 nucleotides: TGCAGCGTTGATAGGACACAGGAGACCCAGTACTTC. This chain uses TRBV29-1 with TRBJ2-5, with D possibly being TRBD1 (5 bases). Germline values: CDR1 SQVTM, CDR2 ANQGSEA. The CDR3 is made up of 12 amino acids. Trimming removed 3 bases at V and 5 bases at J, with 10 bases between. Full variable domain (remainder filled in from reference TRBV29-1 and TRBJ2-5): SAVISQKPSRDICQRGTSLTIQCQVDSQVTMMFWYRQQPGQSLTLIATANQGSEATYESGFVIDKFPISRPNLTFSTLTVSNMSPEDSSIYLCSVDRTQETQYFGPGTRLLVL.

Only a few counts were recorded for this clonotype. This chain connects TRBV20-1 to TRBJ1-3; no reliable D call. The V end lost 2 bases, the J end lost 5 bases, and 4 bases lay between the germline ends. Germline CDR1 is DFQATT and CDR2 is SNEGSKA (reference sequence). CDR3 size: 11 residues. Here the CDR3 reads CSARFRNTIYF. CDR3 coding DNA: TGCAGTGCTAGATTTAGAAACACCATATATTTT.

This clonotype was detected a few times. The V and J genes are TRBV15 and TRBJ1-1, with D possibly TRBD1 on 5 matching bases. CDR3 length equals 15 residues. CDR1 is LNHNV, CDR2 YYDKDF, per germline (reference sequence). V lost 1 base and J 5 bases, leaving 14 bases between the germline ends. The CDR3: CATSRGGGWETEAFF. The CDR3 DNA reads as TGTGCCACCAGCAGAGGTGGGGGTTGGGAGACTGAAGCTTTCTTT.

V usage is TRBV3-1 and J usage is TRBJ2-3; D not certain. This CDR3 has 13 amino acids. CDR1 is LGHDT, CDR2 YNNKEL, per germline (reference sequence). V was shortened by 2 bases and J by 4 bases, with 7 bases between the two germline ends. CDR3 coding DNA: TGTGCCAGCAGCCAAAGGGTACCAGATACGCAGTATTTT. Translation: CASSQRVPDTQYF.